This TCR beta chain was obtained from a study of T-cell memory formation after mild COVID-19. Study overall: Across donors, TCR clusters were largely donor specific. Study observations and caveats: Clones that contracted from day 15 to 85 were balanced CD4/CD8, while later expanders leaned CD4+. Still unconfirmed is whether the second-wave clones peaking on day 37 recognized SARS-CoV-2.

With regard to this clonotype: Its antigen is not known.

Germline assignment: CDR1 LNHNV and CDR2 YYDKDF (reference sequence). Deletions cut 5 bases from V and 4 bases from J, with 15 bases between. The CDR3 extends over 15 amino acids. Researchers used 5'RACE with constant-segment primers to make TCR alpha and TCR beta cDNA libraries that carry sample barcodes and UMIs. MiXCR, run by TCRdb on the 5' RACE reads, gives a single entry per CDR3 protein. The sample lists hundreds of thousands of distinct CDR3 sequences, roughly 18% occurring once. The V gene is TRBV15, the J gene TRBJ2-4, with D unresolved. The clonotype was recovered from an adult woman who had mild COVID-19 (a few samples of this study predate the infection). Cell type and time point are not known. The sequenced sample was PBMCs or a T cell subset sorted from them (not recorded which). In DNA, the CDR3 is TGTGCCACCAGCTATGGTCGGCAGACTAAAAACATTCAGTACTTC. Residues: CATSYGRQTKNIQYF.